A selection of T cell receptor beta chains follows, all from one sample in a study of spatial heterogeneity in lung cancer. One entry per CDR3 protein, called by TCRdb with MiXCR from the 5' RACE reads. Here the sample spans approximately 24,000 distinct CDR3 sequences, about 4.7% being singletons. The sample here was PBMCs, taken at surgery. These receptors were taken from a male donor with early-stage non-small cell lung cancer. Each CDR3 is given with its conserved first and last residue. The order of the fields is V gene, D gene, J gene, clone size, CDR3 DNA, CDR3 protein. A D gene is named only where the DNA matches it firmly. Clone size is not always given. Where it is, it says once, few, many or a class for expanded clones.

TRBV7-2	TRBD2	TRBJ2-3	-	TGTGCCAGCAGCTTAGGATCCCTAGCGGGCTTACCCACAGATACGCAGTATTTT	CASSLGSLAGLPTDTQYF
TRBV7-2	TRBD2	TRBJ2-3	many	TGTGCCAGCAGCTTTATCCTAGCGGGGGCTACAGATACGCAGTATTTT	CASSFILAGATDTQYF
TRBV5-1	-	TRBJ2-3	many	TGCGCCAGCAGCCCGTCTTTAGGAGATACGCAGTATTTT	CASSPSLGDTQYF
TRBV7-2	-	TRBJ2-7	many	TGTGCCAGCAGCTTCCCAGGGGCGGGCGAGCAGTACTTC	CASSFPGAGEQYF
TRBV6-5	-	TRBJ2-3	many	TGTGCCAGCAGTCTACAGGGCGTCGGCACAGATACGCAGTATTTT	CASSLQGVGTDTQYF
TRBV5-1	-	TRBJ2-7	many	TGCGCCAGCAGCCCCCGCACCTTCAAAAACGAGCAGTACTTC	CASSPRTFKNEQYF
TRBV29-1	-	TRBJ2-7	many	TGCAGCGTTGCCAAGGGACACGAATACGAGCAGTACTTC	CSVAKGHEYEQYF
TRBV7-2	-	TRBJ2-3	many	TGTGCCAGCAGGGCAGGGGCTTACAGCACAGATACGCAGTATTTT	CASRAGAYSTDTQYF
TRBV20-1	-	TRBJ2-1	few	TGCAGTGCGGACGCACGGACAGCCAATGAGCAGTTCTTC	CSADARTANEQFF
TRBV6-5	-	TRBJ1-2	-	TGTGCCAGCAGTCCCAGGGTAGGCGGCTACACCTTC	CASSPRVGGYTF
TRBV6-2/TRBV6-3	-	TRBJ1-6	many	TGTGCCAGCAGTTACTCTGGACCCCCTATGGCCCTCCACTTT	CASSYSGPPMALHF
TRBV5-4	-	TRBJ2-6	many	TGTGCCAGCAGCCTGACCCTGACAGGGGCCAACGTCCTGACTTTC	CASSLTLTGANVLTF
TRBV6-6	-	TRBJ2-1	many	TGTGCCAGCAGACCCTTTGGGTCCGATGAGCAGTTCTTC	CASRPFGSDEQFF
TRBV6-2/TRBV6-3	TRBD2	TRBJ2-1	medium-sized	TGTGCCAGCAGCCCTCGCAGGTGGCGGGGGGGCCGGAATGAGCAGTTCTTC	CASSPRRWRGGRNEQFF
TRBV29-1	-	TRBJ1-6	many	TGCAGCGTCCGGGGATCGAACTCCTATAATTCACCCCTCCACTTT	CSVRGSNSYNSPLHF
TRBV28	TRBD1	TRBJ2-7	many	TGTGCCAGCAGTTCCCCGGGGACAGGCGCGTTATATGGCGAGCAGTACTTC	CASSSPGTGALYGEQYF
TRBV6-1	-	TRBJ1-1	many	TGTGCCAGCATATCGGGGGGGCCGGAGGCTTTCTTT	CASISGGPEAFF
TRBV7-6	TRBD2	TRBJ2-1	many	TGTGCCAGCAGCTTAGTACGGCTAGCGGGTTACCACAATGAGCAGTTCTTC	CASSLVRLAGYHNEQFF
TRBV5-1	TRBD1	TRBJ2-2	medium-sized	TGCGCCAGCCGACAGGGGGCGAGGACCGGGGAGCTGTTTTTT	CASRQGARTGELFF
TRBV5-1	-	TRBJ2-1	many	TGCGCCAGCAGCTTGTTGGGTGGCCCGGGGGAGCAGTTCTTC	CASSLLGGPGEQFF
TRBV19	-	TRBJ1-2	many	TGTGCCAGTAGTACGGGGACATTTTTAACGGGCTACACCTTC	CASSTGTFLTGYTF
TRBV6-2/TRBV6-3	-	TRBJ2-7	many	TGTGCCAGCAGTAGAGCCCGGGACGGACCCTACGAGCAGTACTTC	CASSRARDGPYEQYF
TRBV12-3/TRBV12-4	-	TRBJ2-5	many	TGTGCCAGCATCCCCGGGACGCAGGGGGAGACCCAGTACTTC	CASIPGTQGETQYF
TRBV5-1	-	TRBJ2-1	many	TGCGCCAGCAGCTTGGGGGGTGTCGGGAGCTATGAGCAGTTCTTC	CASSLGGVGSYEQFF
TRBV12-3/TRBV12-4	-	TRBJ2-7	medium-sized	TGTGCCAGCAGTTTTAACGGGATAAACAACGAGCAGTACTTC	CASSFNGINNEQYF